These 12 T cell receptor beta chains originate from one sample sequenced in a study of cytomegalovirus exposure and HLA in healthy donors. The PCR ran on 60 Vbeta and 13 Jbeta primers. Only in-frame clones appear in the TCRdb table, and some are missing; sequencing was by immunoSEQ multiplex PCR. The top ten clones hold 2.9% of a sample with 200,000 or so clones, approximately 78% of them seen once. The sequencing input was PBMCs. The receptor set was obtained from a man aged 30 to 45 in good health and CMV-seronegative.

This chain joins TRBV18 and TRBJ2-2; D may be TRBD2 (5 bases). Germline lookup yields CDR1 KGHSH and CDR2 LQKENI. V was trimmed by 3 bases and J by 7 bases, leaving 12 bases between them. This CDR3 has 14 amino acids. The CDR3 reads CASSPLRRGGELFF. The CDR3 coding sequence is TGTGCCAGCTCACCGTTGCGTCGGGGCGGGGAGCTGTTTTTT.

The CDR3 here is CATSKVAGGYNEQFF. The CDR3 DNA follows: TGTGCCACCAGCAAGGTAGCGGGGGGCTACAATGAGCAGTTCTTC. The rearrangement uses TRBV15 and TRBJ2-1; TRBD2 agrees at 10 bases. Germline CDR1 and CDR2: LNHNV and YYDKDF (reference sequence). CDR3 length: 15 residues. V gave up 4 bases and J gave up 3 bases; unmatched junction bases: 3. Supplemented by reference TRBV15 and TRBJ2-1, the full variable domain reads DAMVIQNPRYQVTQFGKPVTLSCSQTLNHNVMYWYQQKSSQAPKLLFHYYDKDFNNEADTPDNFQSRRPNTSFCFLDIRSPGLGDTAMYLCATSKVAGGYNEQFFGPGTRLTVL.

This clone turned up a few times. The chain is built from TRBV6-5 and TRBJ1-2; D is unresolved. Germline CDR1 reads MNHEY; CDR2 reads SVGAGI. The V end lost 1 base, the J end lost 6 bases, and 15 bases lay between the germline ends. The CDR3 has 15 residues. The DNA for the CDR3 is TGTGCCAGCAGTTACTTCGGGGAGAGCTCCGATGGCTACACCTTC. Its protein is CASSYFGESSDGYTF.

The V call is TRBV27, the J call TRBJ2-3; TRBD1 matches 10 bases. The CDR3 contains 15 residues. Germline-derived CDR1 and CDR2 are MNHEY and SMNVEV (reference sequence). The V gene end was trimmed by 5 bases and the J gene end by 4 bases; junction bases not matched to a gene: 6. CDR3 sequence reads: CASSLRQGASDTQYF. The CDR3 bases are TGTGCCAGCAGTCTACGACAGGGGGCATCAGATACGCAGTATTTT.

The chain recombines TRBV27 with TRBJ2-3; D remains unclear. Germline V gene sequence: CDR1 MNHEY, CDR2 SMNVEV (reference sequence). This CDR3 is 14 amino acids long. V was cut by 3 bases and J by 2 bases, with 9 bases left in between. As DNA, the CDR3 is TGTGCCAGCAGTTTTGGCAGGAACACAGATACGCAGTATTTT. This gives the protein CASSFGRNTDTQYF.

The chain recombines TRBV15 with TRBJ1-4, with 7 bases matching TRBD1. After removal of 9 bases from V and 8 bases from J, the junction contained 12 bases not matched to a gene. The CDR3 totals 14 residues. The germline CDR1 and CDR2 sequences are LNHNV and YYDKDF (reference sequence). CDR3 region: CATSGTALGEKLFF. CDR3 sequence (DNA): TGTGCCACTAGCGGGACAGCCTTGGGGGAAAAACTGTTTTTT.

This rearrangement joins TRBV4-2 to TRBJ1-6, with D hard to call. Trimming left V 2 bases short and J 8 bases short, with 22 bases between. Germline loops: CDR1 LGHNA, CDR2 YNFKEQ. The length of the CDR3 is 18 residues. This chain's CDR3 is CASSQKSAGLPPDSPLHF. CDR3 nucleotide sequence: TGTGCCAGCAGCCAAAAATCGGCAGGCCTCCCTCCGGATTCACCCCTCCACTTT.

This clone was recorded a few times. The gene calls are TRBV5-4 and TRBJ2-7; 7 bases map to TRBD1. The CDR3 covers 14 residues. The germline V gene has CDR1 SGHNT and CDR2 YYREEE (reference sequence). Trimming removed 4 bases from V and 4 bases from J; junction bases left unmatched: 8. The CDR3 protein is CASSIPTGQYEQYF. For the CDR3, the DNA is TGTGCCAGCAGCATACCGACAGGGCAATACGAGCAGTACTTC.

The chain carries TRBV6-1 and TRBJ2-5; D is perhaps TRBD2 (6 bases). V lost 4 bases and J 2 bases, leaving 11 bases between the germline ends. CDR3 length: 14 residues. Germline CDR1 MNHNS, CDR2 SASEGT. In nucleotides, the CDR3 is TGTGCCAGCAGTGTTGGGGGGTGGCAAGAGACCCAGTACTTC. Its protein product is CASSVGGWQETQYF.

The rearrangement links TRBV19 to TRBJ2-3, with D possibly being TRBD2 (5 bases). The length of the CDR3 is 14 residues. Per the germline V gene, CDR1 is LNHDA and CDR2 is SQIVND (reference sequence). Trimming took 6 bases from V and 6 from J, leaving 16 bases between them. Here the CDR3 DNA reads TGTGCCAGTAGAATCGGGGTTGGCGTTGATACGCAGTATTTT. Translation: CASRIGVGVDTQYF. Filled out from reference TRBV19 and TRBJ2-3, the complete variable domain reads DGGITQSPKYLFRKEGQNVTLSCEQNLNHDAMYWYRQDPGQGLRLIYYSQIVNDFQKGDIAEGYSVSREKKESFPLTVTSAQKNPTAFYLCASRIGVGVDTQYFGPGTRLTVL.

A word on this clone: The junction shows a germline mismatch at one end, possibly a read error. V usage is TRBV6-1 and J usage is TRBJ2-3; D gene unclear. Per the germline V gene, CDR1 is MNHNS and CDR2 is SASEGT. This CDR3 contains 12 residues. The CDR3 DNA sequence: TGTGCCAGCAGAGAAGGAGCCCATACGCAGTATTTT. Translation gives CASREGAHTQYF.

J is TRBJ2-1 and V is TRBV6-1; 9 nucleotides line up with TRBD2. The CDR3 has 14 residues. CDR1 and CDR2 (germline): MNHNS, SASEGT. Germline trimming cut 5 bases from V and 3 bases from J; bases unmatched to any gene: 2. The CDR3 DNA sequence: TGTGCCAGCAGTCGTAGCGGGGGCTACAATGAGCAGTTCTTC. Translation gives CASSRSGGYNEQFF.